A selection of T cell receptor beta chains follows, all from one sample in a study of blood T cell repertoires in COVID-19. Assay used: immunoSEQ multiplex PCR; TCRdb lists only in-frame clones, some missing. The profile covers around 400,000 clones, with over 85% appearing a single time and 1.5% to 2% taken by the ten largest. Material for sequencing was PBMCs or T cells enriched from blood (not recorded which). These receptors were obtained from a woman in her twenties or thirties who had recovered from COVID-19. Each CDR3 is given with its conserved first and last residue. Each record gives: clone size, D gene, J gene, V gene, CDR3 DNA, CDR3 protein. D genes are given only for firm matches. Rows may omit the clone size; those that give it use once, few, many or a size class.

size: NA; D: NA; J: TRBJ2-7; V: TRBV3-1/TRBV3-2; DNA: TGTGCCAGCAGCCGCACGACAGACTACGAGCAGTACTTC; CDR3: CASSRTTDYEQYF
size: NA; D: NA; J: TRBJ1-2; V: TRBV5-4; DNA: TGTGCCAGCAGCTCAGATTCTAACTATGGCTACACCTTC; CDR3: CASSSDSNYGYTF
size: NA; D: NA; J: TRBJ1-2; V: TRBV7-9; DNA: TGTGCCAGCAGCTTAGCTGGGGCATCCACCTTC; CDR3: CASSLAGASTF
size: NA; D: NA; J: TRBJ1-5; V: TRBV19; DNA: TGTGCCAGTAGTAGCAGGGTTCAGCCCCAGCATTTT; CDR3: CASSSRVQPQHF
size: NA; D: NA; J: TRBJ1-1; V: TRBV15; DNA: TGTGCCACCAGCAGATCAGAGAACACTGAAGCTTTCTTT; CDR3: CATSRSENTEAFF
size: NA; D: TRBD1; J: TRBJ1-4; V: TRBV28; DNA: TGTGCCAGCACCCCCTTGACAGGGGCCGGGGAAAAACTGTTTTTT; CDR3: CASTPLTGAGEKLFF
size: once; D: NA; J: TRBJ2-3; V: TRBV27; DNA: TGTGCCAGCAGTTTCTGGGACACTAGCACAGATACGCAGTATTTT; CDR3: CASSFWDTSTDTQYF
size: NA; D: TRBD1; J: TRBJ1-1; V: TRBV7-9; DNA: TGTGCCAGCAGCCTCGACAGGGGACGAAACACTGAAGCTTTCTTT; CDR3: CASSLDRGRNTEAFF
size: NA; D: NA; J: TRBJ1-5; V: TRBV6-1; DNA: TGTGCCAGCAGTGAAGCGGGAGGTAATCAGCCCCAGCATTTT; CDR3: CASSEAGGNQPQHF
size: NA; D: NA; J: TRBJ2-2; V: TRBV19; DNA: TGTGCCAGTAGTCTACTTGACGAGGCCGGGGAGCTGTTTTTT; CDR3: CASSLLDEAGELFF
size: few; D: NA; J: TRBJ1-2; V: TRBV30; DNA: TGTGCCTGGAGTGTACAGGGCCTTATCTACACCTTC; CDR3: CAWSVQGLIYTF
size: NA; D: TRBD2; J: TRBJ2-3; V: TRBV12-5; DNA: TGTGCTAGTGGTTTGTATGGGCAGGGGACTAGCGGGAGATGGGGCACAGATACGCAGTATTTT; CDR3: CASGLYGQGTSGRWGTDTQYF
size: NA; D: NA; J: TRBJ1-6; V: TRBV18; DNA: TGTGCCAGCTCACCCCTGACAGCGAGCTCCTATAATTCACCCCTCCACTTT; CDR3: CASSPLTASSYNSPLHF
size: once; D: TRBD1; J: TRBJ1-3; V: TRBV19; DNA: TGTGCCAGTAGTAAGGGTGCGACAGGGGATTTTGTTTCTGGAAACACCATATATTTT; CDR3: CASSKGATGDFVSGNTIYF
size: NA; D: NA; J: TRBJ1-2; V: TRBV19; DNA: TGTGCCAGTAGCGGGAACTACGTGGGCTACACCTTC; CDR3: CASSGNYVGYTF
size: few; D: NA; J: TRBJ2-7; V: TRBV6-2/TRBV6-3; DNA: TGTGCCAGCAGTTATATGCCCGCAGCGGGCGAATACGAGCAGTACTTC; CDR3: CASSYMPAAGEYEQYF
size: few; D: TRBD1; J: TRBJ1-1; V: TRBV18; DNA: TGTGCCAGCTCACCCTCAAACCTAGGGACAGGGGGGGAAGCTTTCTTT; CDR3: CASSPSNLGTGGEAFF
size: NA; D: NA; J: TRBJ1-1; V: TRBV28; DNA: TGTGCCAGCAGCGCAGGGCAAGCTTTCTTT; CDR3: CASSAGQAFF
size: NA; D: NA; J: TRBJ1-4; V: TRBV30; DNA: TGTGCCTGCTTTGGGGGGAATAATGAAAAACTGTTTTTT; CDR3: CACFGGNNEKLFF
size: NA; D: NA; J: TRBJ1-1; V: TRBV4-3; DNA: TGCGCCAGCAGCCAAGAATGGGGAGGGAACACTGAAGCTTTCTTT; CDR3: CASSQEWGGNTEAFF
size: NA; D: NA; J: TRBJ1-5; V: TRBV7-2; DNA: TGTGCCAGCAGCCCCCGGGGGGGTCAGCCCCAGCATTTT; CDR3: CASSPRGGQPQHF
size: NA; D: NA; J: TRBJ1-4; V: TRBV7-2; DNA: TGTGCCAGCAGCCTCCGGACAGCAACTAATGAAAAACTGTTTTTT; CDR3: CASSLRTATNEKLFF
size: NA; D: NA; J: TRBJ1-2; V: TRBV4-1; DNA: TGCGCCAGCAGCCAAGTTGGCCAGGTTTACGGCTACACCTTC; CDR3: CASSQVGQVYGYTF
size: NA; D: NA; J: TRBJ2-1; V: TRBV7-3; DNA: TGTGCCAGCAGCTTAAGTATGTCCGGTGAGCAGTTCTTC; CDR3: CASSLSMSGEQFF
size: NA; D: NA; J: TRBJ2-5; V: TRBV10-3; DNA: TGTGCCTCCCAGGAAGGTGGGGGGATTCAAGAGACCCAGTACTTC; CDR3: CASQEGGGIQETQYF
size: NA; D: NA; J: TRBJ1-2; V: TRBV10-3; DNA: TGTGCCATCAGTGAGTTACCGGGACTCGGAGGCCGAGGCGGCTACACCTTC; CDR3: CAISELPGLGGRGGYTF
size: NA; D: NA; J: TRBJ1-6; V: TRBV19; DNA: TGTGCCAGTAGTATCCGGGGTTCGTCAAGGGAAGGATCACCCCTCCACTTT; CDR3: CASSIRGSSREGSPLHF
size: NA; D: NA; J: TRBJ1-5; V: TRBV2; DNA: TGTGCCAGCGGAGGGCAGCCCCAGCATTTT; CDR3: CASGGQPQHF
size: NA; D: TRBD1; J: TRBJ2-7; V: TRBV14; DNA: TGTGCCAGCGGGACAGGGGGTTACGAGCAGTACTTC; CDR3: CASGTGGYEQYF
size: NA; D: TRBD2; J: TRBJ2-5; V: TRBV2; DNA: TGTGCCAGCACCCGACTAGCGGGAGGGGAGGAAGAACAAGAGACCCAGTACTTC; CDR3: CASTRLAGGEEEQETQYF
size: NA; D: TRBD1; J: TRBJ1-2; V: TRBV28; DNA: TGTGCCAGCAGCGGGACAGGGCCCTATGGCTACACCTTC; CDR3: CASSGTGPYGYTF